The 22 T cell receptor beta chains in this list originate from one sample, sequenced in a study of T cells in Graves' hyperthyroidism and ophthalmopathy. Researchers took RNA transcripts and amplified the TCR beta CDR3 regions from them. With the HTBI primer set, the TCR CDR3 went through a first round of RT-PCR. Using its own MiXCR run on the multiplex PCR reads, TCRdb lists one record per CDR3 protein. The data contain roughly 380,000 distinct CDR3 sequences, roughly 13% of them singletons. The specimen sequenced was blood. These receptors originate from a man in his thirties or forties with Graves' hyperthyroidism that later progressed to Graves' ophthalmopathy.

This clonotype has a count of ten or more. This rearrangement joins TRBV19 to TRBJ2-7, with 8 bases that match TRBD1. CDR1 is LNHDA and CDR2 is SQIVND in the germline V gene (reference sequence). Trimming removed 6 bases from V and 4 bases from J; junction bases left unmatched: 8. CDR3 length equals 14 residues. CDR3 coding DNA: TGTGCCAGTAGGAGAGGGACAGGTTCGTACGAGCAGTACTTC. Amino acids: CASRRGTGSYEQYF. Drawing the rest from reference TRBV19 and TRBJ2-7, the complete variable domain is DGGITQSPKYLFRKEGQNVTLSCEQNLNHDAMYWYRQDPGQGLRLIYYSQIVNDFQKGDIAEGYSVSREKKESFPLTVTSAQKNPTAFYLCASRRGTGSYEQYFGPGTRLTVT.

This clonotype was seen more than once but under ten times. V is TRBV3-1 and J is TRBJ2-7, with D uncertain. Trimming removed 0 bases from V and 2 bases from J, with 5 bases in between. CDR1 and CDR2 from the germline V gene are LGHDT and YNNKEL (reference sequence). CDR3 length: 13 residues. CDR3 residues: CASSQDSTYEQYF. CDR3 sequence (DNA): TGTGCCAGCAGCCAAGATTCTACCTACGAGCAGTACTTC.

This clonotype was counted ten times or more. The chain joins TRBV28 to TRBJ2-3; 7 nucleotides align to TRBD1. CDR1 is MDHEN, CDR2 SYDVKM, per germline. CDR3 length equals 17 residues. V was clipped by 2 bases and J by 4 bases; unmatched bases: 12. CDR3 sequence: CASSLPRQAGGADTQYF. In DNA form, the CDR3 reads TGTGCCAGCAGTTTACCCCGACAGGCAGGGGGAGCAGATACGCAGTATTTT.

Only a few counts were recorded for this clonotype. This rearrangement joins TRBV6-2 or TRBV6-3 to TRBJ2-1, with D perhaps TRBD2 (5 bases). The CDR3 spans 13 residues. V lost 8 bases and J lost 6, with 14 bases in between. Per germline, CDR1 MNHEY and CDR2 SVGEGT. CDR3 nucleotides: TGTGCCAGCGGGTTGAGGAGCGGCAATGAGCAGTTCTTC. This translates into CASGLRSGNEQFF.

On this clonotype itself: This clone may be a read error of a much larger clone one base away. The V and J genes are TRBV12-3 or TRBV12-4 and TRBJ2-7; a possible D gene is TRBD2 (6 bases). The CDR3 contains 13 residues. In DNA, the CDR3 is TGTGCCGGCAGTTTCGGGACTCCTTACGAGCAGTACTTC. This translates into CAGSFGTPYEQYF.

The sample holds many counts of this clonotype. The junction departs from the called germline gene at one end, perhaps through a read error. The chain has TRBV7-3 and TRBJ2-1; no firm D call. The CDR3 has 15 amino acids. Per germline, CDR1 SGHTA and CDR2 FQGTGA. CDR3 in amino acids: CASSLTFGLNNEQFF. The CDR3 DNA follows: TGTGCCAGCAGCCTAACATTCGGATTAAACAATGAGCAGTTCTTC.

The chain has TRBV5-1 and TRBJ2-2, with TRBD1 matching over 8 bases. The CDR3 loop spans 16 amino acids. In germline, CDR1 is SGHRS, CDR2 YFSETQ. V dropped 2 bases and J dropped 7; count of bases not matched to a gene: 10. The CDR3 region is CASSFTLQGAVGELFF. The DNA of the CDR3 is TGCGCCAGCAGCTTCACCCTCCAGGGGGCGGTCGGGGAGCTGTTTTTT.

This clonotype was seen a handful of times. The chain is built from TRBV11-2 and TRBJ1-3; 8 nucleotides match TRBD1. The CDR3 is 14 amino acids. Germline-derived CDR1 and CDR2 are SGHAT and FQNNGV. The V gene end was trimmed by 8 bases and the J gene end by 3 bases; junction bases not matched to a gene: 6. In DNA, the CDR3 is TGTGCCAGCGAGTGGGACAGGCTTGGAAACACCATATATTTT. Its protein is CASEWDRLGNTIYF.

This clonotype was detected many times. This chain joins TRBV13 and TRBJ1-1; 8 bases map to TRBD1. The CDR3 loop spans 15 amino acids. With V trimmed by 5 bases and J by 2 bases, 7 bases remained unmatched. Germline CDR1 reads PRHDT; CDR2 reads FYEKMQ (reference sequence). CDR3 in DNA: TGTGCCAGCAGCCCGGACAGGGCTCTTAACACTGAAGCTTTCTTT. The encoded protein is CASSPDRALNTEAFF.

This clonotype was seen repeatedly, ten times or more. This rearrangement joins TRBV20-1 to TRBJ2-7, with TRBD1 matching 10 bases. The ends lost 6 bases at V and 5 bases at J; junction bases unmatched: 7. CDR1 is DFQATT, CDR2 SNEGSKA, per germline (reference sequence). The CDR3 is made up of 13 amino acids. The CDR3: CSALPGQGNEQYF. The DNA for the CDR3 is TGCAGTGCCTTACCGGGACAGGGGAACGAGCAGTACTTC.

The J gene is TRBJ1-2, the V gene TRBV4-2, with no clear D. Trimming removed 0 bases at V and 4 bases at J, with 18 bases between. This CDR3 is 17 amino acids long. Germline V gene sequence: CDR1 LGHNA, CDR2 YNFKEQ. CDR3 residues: CASSQDTPPSLGYGYTF. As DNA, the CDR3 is TGTGCCAGCAGCCAAGATACTCCCCCCTCGCTCGGCTATGGCTACACCTTC.

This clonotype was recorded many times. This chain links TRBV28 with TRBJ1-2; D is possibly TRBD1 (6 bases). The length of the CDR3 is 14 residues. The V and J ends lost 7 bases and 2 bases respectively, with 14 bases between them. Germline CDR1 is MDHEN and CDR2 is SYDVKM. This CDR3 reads CASINPGENYGYTF. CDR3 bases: TGTGCCAGCATAAATCCAGGGGAGAACTATGGCTACACCTTC.

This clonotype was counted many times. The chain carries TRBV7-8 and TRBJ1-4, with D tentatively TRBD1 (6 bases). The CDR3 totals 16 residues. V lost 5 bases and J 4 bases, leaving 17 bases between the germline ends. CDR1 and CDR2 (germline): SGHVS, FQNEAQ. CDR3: CASSANRARLNEKLFF. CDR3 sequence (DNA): TGTGCCAGCAGCGCCAACAGGGCCAGACTTAATGAAAAACTGTTTTTT.

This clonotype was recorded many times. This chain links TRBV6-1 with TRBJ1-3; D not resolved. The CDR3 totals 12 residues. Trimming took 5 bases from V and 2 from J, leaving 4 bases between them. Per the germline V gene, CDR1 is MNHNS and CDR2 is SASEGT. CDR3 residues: CASSSPGNTIYF. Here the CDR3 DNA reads TGTGCCAGCAGTTCCCCTGGAAACACCATATATTTT.

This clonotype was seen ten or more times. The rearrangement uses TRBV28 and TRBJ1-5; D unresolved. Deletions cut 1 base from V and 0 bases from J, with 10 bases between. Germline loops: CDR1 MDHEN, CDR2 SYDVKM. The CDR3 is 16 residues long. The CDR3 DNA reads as TGTGCCAGCAGTTTATCTTATAGGGATAGCAATCAGCCCCAGCATTTT. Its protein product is CASSLSYRDSNQPQHF. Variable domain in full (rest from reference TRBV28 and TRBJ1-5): DVKVTQSSRYLVKRTGEKVFLECVQDMDHENMFWYRQDPGLGLRLIYFSYDVKMKEKGDIPEGYSVSREKKERFSLILESASTNQTSMYLCASSLSYRDSNQPQHFGDGTRLSIL.

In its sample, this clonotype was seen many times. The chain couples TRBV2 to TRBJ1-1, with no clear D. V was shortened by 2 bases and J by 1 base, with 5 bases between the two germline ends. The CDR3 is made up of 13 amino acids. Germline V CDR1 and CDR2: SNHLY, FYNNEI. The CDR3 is CASSEQGNTEAFF. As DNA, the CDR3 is TGTGCCAGCAGTGAACAAGGGAACACTGAAGCTTTCTTT.

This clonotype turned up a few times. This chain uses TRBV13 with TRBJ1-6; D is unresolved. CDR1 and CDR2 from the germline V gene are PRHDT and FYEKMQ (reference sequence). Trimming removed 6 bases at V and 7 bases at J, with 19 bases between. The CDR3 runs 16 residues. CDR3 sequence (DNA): TGTGCCAGCAGACTGGCCCTGGACGGGAGCAATTCACCCCTCCACTTT. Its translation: CASRLALDGSNSPLHF.

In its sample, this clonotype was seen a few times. The CDR3, as DNA: TGTGCCAGCAGACCGGGAGGGGCCACATACGAGCAGTACTTC. Its translation: CASRPGGATYEQYF. This sequence joins TRBV4-2 and TRBJ2-7; 8 positions match TRBD2. The CDR3 covers 14 residues. The germline V gene has CDR1 LGHNA and CDR2 YNFKEQ. J lost 4 bases, V lost 6 bases, and 8 bases had no gene match.

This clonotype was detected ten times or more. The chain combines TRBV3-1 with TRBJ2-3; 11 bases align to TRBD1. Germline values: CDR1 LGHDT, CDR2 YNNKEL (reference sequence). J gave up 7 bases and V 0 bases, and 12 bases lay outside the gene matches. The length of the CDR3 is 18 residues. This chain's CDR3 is CASSQDGPRDRGGYTQYF. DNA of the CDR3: TGTGCCAGCAGCCAAGATGGCCCGCGGGACAGGGGGGGCTATACGCAGTATTTT.

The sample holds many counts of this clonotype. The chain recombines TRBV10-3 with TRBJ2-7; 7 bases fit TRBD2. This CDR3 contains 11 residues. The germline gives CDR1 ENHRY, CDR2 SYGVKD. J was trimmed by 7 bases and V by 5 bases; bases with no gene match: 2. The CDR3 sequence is CAISNGGEQYF. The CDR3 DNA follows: TGTGCCATCAGTAACGGGGGGGAGCAGTACTTC.

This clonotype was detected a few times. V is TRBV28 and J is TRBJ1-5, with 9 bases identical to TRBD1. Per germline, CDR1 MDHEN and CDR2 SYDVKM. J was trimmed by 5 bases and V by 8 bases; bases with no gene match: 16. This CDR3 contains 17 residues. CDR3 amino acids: CASSPYLRGQGDQPQHF. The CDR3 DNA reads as TGTGCCAGCTCACCATATCTGAGGGGACAGGGTGATCAGCCCCAGCATTTT.

CDR3 in DNA: TGTGCCAGCAGCCCTGCAGGACGTCAAGGGGGCTACACCTTC. It yields the protein CASSPAGRQGGYTF. V gene TRBV5-8 combines with J gene TRBJ1-2; D call uncertain. V was cut by 4 bases and J by 8 bases, with 18 bases left in between. This CDR3 is 14 amino acids long. CDR1 and CDR2 from the germline V gene are SGHTS and YDEGEE.